This T cell receptor beta chain was profiled in a study of CD8+CD57+ T cells in acquired aplastic anemia. Study-level background: Sorted CD4+ and CD8+ cells gave an average of about 3.4 ug of DNA.

This CDR3 is built from 8 residues. V lost 7 bases, J lost 7 bases, and 4 bases lay in between. Germline lookup yields CDR1 DFQATT and CDR2 SNEGSKA (reference sequence). All patients picked for sequencing had shown, by flow cytometry, an expansion of CD8+CD57+ cells. Sampling of blood occurred while the patients had still received no therapy. In this sample, this clonotype turned up once. Antigen unknown. Profiling of TCR beta VDJ combinations and CDR3 sequences used genomic DNA as template. One entry per CDR3 protein, called by TCRdb with MiXCR from the reads. The data show under 200,000 distinct CDR3 sequences, about two thirds seen once. Points from the study as a whole: Both patients and controls carried the same twenty-nine CD8+ CDR3 sequences. Patients and controls had CD8+ Simpson's diversity values that were not significantly distinct.

Input material: sorted CD4+, CD8+, or CD8+CD57+ T cells (not recorded which) from PBMCs. The sequence derives from a human donor with aplastic anemia. This chain connects TRBV20-1 to TRBJ1-2; D is uncertain. The chain's CDR3 is CSVPGYTF. DNA of the CDR3: TGCAGTGTCCCTGGCTACACCTTC.